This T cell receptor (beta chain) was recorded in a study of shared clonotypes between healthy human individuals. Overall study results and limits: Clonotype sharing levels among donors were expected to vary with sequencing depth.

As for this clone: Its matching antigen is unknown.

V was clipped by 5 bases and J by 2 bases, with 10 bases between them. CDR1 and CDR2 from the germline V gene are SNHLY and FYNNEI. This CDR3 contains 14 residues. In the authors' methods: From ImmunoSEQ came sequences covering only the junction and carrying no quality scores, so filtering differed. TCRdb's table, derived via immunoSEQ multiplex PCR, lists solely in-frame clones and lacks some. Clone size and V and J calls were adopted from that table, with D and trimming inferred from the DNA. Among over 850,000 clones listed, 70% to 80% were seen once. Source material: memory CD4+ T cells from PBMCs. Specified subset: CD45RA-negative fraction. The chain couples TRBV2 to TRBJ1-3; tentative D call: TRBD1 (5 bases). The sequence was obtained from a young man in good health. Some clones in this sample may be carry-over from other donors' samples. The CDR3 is CASSTAGAGNTIYF. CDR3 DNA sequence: TGTGCCAGCAGTACCGCGGGGGCTGGAAACACCATATATTTT.